This TCR beta chain was sequenced for a study of radiotherapy plus CTLA-4 blockade in lung cancer. General study findings and limits: Per reports, early blood T cell clone dynamics, plus interferon-beta, forecast response most strongly. In blood, after radiotherapy plus ipilimumab, tumor-derived TCR clones expanded.

The assay was immunoSEQ multiplex PCR, and TCRdb's table has in-frame clones only and misses some. The data show about 32,000 clones, roughly 70% seen once. This clone has only one observation. Its antigen is unknown. This CDR3 contains 14 residues. V dropped 6 bases and J dropped 3; count of bases not matched to a gene: 8. The V gene's germline CDR1 is ENHRY and CDR2 SYGVKD. Material: peripheral blood, obtained from a patient treated with radiotherapy plus ipilimumab. The sequence was collected from a human donor with non-small cell lung cancer who had stable disease on radiotherapy plus ipilimumab. The chain uses TRBV10-3 and TRBJ2-7, with 7 bases matching TRBD1. The CDR3 protein is CAIRDLQGSYEQYF. CDR3 sequence (DNA): TGTGCCATCAGAGACCTACAGGGGAGCTACGAGCAGTACTTC.